The TCR beta chain described here comes from a study of T cell responses to AZD1222 COVID-19 vaccine. General study findings and limits: Baseline testing showed seropositivity in only five or six AZD1222 recipients. The sample set comprised mostly white British donors with more females, and clonal diversity was possibly underestimated.

V shed 5 bases, J shed 0 bases, and the junction held 6 bases outside the gene matches. CDR3 length equals 17 residues. Per the germline V gene, CDR1 is SGHVS and CDR2 is FQNEAQ. Clones were sequenced by immunoSEQ multiplex PCR, and TCRdb holds only the in-frame ones, with some missing. This repertoire shows around 140,000 clones, around 91% found once; its top ten account for 1.6%. A word on this clone: Its target is unknown.

This clonotype was obtained from an adult in good health. The J gene is TRBJ2-3, the V gene TRBV7-8, with 12 bases aligning to TRBD2. The source material was peripheral blood, sampled on day 0 of AZD1222 vaccination. The CDR3 here is CASSPEGTSGSTDTQYF. CDR3 in DNA: TGTGCCAGCAGCCCAGAGGGGACTAGCGGGAGCACAGATACGCAGTATTTT.